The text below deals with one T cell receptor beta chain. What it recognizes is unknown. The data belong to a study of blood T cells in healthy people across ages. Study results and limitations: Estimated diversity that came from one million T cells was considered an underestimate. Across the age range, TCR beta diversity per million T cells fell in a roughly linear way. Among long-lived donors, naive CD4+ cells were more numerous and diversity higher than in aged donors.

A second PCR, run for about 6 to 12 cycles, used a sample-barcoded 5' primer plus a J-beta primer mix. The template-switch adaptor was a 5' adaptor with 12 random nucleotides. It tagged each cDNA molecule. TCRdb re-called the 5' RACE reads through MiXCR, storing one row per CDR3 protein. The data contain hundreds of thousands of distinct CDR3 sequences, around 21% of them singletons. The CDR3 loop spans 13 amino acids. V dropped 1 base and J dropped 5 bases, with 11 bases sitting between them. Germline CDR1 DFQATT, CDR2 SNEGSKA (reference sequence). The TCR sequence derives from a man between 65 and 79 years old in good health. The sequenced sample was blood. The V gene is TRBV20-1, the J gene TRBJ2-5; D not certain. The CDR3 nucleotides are TGCAGTGCTAGAGTTCCAGCACGGGAGACCCAGTACTTC. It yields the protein CSARVPARETQYF.